This is a list of T cell receptor beta chains from one sample in a study of identical twins. TCRdb ran MiXCR on the 5' RACE reads and lists one entry per CDR3 protein. The sample holds some 1,700,000 distinct CDR3 sequences, about 31% seen once. The material sequenced was cord blood. The receptor source for this set is a newborn girl in good health. Each CDR3 is given with its conserved first and last residue. D genes are given only for firm matches. Not every row has a clone size; where given, it reads once, few, many or a size class.

>TRBV27|-|TRBJ2-5|-
CASIFRDNQETQYF
TGTGCCAGCATTTTTAGGGACAACCAAGAGACCCAGTACTTC
>TRBV10-3|-|TRBJ2-4|TRBD2
CAISEGTSGRAKNIQYF
TGTGCCATCAGCGAGGGGACTAGCGGGAGGGCCAAAAACATTCAGTACTTC
>TRBV20-1|few|TRBJ2-3|-
CSASRQGTDTQYF
TGCAGTGCTAGCCGGCAGGGCACAGATACGCAGTATTTT
>TRBV4-1|-|TRBJ1-2|-
CASSQQGRNYGYTF
TGCGCCAGCAGCCAACAGGGGAGGAACTATGGCTACACCTTC
>TRBV20-1|few|TRBJ2-1|TRBD2
CSAIPAGGNNEQFF
TGCAGTGCCATCCCAGCGGGGGGGAACAATGAGCAGTTCTTC
>TRBV5-1|-|TRBJ1-1|-
CASSLRIGGNTEAFF
TGCGCCAGCAGCTTGAGAATAGGAGGGAACACTGAAGCTTTCTTT
>TRBV12-3/TRBV12-4|-|TRBJ2-7|-
CASSFERSSDEQYF
TGTGCCAGCAGTTTCGAGCGGAGCTCCGACGAGCAGTACTTC
>TRBV14|few|TRBJ2-3|-
CASSQAIFTDTQYF
TGTGCCAGCAGCCAAGCCATCTTCACAGATACGCAGTATTTT
>TRBV20-1|-|TRBJ2-7|-
CSARDPLAREGEQYF
TGCAGTGCTAGAGATCCCCTAGCGAGAGAGGGCGAGCAGTACTTC
>TRBV7-2|few|TRBJ2-7|-
CASSLSRENEQYF
TGTGCCAGCAGCTTATCCAGGGAAAACGAGCAGTACTTC
>TRBV24-1|-|TRBJ2-7|TRBD2
CATSDLWGTTYNEQYF
TGTGCCACCAGTGATCTCTGGGGGACTACCTACAATGAGCAGTACTTC
>TRBV20-1|-|TRBJ1-1|-
CSARPAEAFF
TGCAGTGCTAGACCAGCTGAAGCTTTCTTT
>TRBV3-1|many|TRBJ2-5|TRBD1
CASSQRTGQETQYF
TGTGCCAGCAGCCAGCGGACAGGTCAAGAGACCCAGTACTTC
>TRBV7-2|-|TRBJ2-4|TRBD1
CASSFTGENIQYF
TGTGCCAGCAGCTTTACAGGGGAAAACATTCAGTACTTC